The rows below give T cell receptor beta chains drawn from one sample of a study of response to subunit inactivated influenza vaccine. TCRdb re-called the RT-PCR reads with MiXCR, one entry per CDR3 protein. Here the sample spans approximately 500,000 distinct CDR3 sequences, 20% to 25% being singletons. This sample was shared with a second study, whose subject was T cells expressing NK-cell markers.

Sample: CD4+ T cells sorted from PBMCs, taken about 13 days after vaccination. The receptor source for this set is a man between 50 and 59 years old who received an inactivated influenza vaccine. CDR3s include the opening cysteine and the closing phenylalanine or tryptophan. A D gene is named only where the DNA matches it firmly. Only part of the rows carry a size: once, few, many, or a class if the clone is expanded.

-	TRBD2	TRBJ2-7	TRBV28	TGTGCCAACCAAAGACTAGCGGGAGGGCCACAGTACTTC	CANQRLAGGPQYF
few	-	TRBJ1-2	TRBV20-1	TGCAGTGCTACCGGGACGAAGGGGGAAGGCTACACCTTC	CSATGTKGEGYTF
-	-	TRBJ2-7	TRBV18	TGTGCCAGCTCACCAACGTCGGGATACGAGCAGTACTTC	CASSPTSGYEQYF
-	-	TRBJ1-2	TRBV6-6	TGTGCCAGCAGTGGACATAGGCATGGCTACACCTTC	CASSGHRHGYTF
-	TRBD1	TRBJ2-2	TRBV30	TGTGCCTGGACCAGACAGGGAAACACCGGGGAGCTGTTTTTT	CAWTRQGNTGELFF
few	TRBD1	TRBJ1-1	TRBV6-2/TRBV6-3	TGTGCCAGCAGTTACGCAAGAACAGGGGGATCGGAAGCTTTCTTT	CASSYARTGGSEAFF
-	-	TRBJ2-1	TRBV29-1	TGCAGCGTTGAACACTACAATGAGCAGTTCTTC	CSVEHYNEQFF
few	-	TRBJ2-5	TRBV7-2	TGTGCCAGCAGCTCCGCTGTTAGAGAGACCCAGTACTTC	CASSSAVRETQYF
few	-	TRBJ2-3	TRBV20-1	TGCAGTGCTAGTTTCGCAGATACGCAGTATTTT	CSASFADTQYF
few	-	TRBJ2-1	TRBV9	TGTGCCAGCAGCGTAGGGGGGGCCTCTAGCAATGAGCAGTTCTTC	CASSVGGASSNEQFF
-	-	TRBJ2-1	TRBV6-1	TGTGCCAGCACCTTACGGGGTCTCGTAAATGAGCAGTTCTTC	CASTLRGLVNEQFF
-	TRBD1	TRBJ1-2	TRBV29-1	TGCAGCGTAGGTGACAGGGGGCAGATCTATGGCTACACCTTC	CSVGDRGQIYGYTF
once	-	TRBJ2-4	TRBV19	TGTGCCAGTAAGGGTGGTGGGGCCAAAAACATTCAGTACTTC	CASKGGGAKNIQYF
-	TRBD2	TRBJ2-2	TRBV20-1	TGCAGTGCTAGAGAGAGTAGCGGGAGGTTCGCCGGGGAGCTGTTTTTT	CSARESSGRFAGELFF
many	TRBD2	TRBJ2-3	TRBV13	TGTGCCAGCAGCTTAGTATGGACTAGCGGGACCCCGAAGCAGTATTTT	CASSLVWTSGTPKQYF
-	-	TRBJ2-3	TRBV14	TGTGCCAGCAGCCAAGATGCTAGTACGCAGTATTTT	CASSQDASTQYF
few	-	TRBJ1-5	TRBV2	TGTGCCAGCAGTGTTACAGGACAGATAATTCAGCCCCAGCATTTT	CASSVTGQIIQPQHF
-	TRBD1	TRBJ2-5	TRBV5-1	TGCGCCAGCAGCCAAGACAATAGACAGGGCGTGGGAACCCAGTACTTC	CASSQDNRQGVGTQYF
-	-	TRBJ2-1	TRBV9	TGTGCCAGCAGCGTAGACTGGAATGAGCAGTTCTTC	CASSVDWNEQFF
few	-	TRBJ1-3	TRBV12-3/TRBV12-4	TGTGCCAGCAGTTTAGGTACAATCGCTGGAAACACCATATATTTT	CASSLGTIAGNTIYF
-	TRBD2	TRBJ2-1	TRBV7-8	TGTGCCAGCAGCTTAGCACTTCCCTCAGCGGGAGCTACCTACAATGAGCAGTTCTTC	CASSLALPSAGATYNEQFF
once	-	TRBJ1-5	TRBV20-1	TGCAGTGCTAGAGACGGAGCGAGGGACAATCAGCCCCAGCATTTT	CSARDGARDNQPQHF
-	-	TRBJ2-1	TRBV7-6	TGTGCCAGCAGCTTTTCCGCGGACAGTGAGCAGTTCTTC	CASSFSADSEQFF
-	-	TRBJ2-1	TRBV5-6	TGTGCCAGCAGCTTTTCATTTCTGGCTACCTACAATGAGCAGTTCTTC	CASSFSFLATYNEQFF
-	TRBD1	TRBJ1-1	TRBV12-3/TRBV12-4	TGTGCCAGCAGTTTGAGGGGACAGGGGAGAGCTTTCTTT	CASSLRGQGRAFF